This paragraph reports one T cell receptor beta chain. This clonotype was detected many times. There is no known antigen for this receptor. Per-nucleotide qualities are absent, and no much larger clonotype sits a single base away. The data derive from a study of tumor-infiltrating lymphocytes in primary liver carcinoma (TCRdb year 2017). About the full investigation: Surgical resection was performed in China between 2015 and 2016 on several patients with histopathologically diagnosed primary liver carcinoma. Of the five patients (three men and two women, aged 30 to 69 years), four had hepatocellular carcinoma and one had combined HCC and intrahepatic cholangiocarcinoma. Each sample produced roughly 3.5 to 8 million productive TCRbeta reads, and read depth showed no significant difference between tissue types. TCRbeta repertoire sequencing, expression microarrays and whole-exome sequencing were combined in the study across five regions of each liver tumor, with adjacent normal tissue and blood also included. The five patients had tumors of stage T1-T3 N0M0, with maximum diameters ranging from about 4.2 to 10 cm. Repertoires from technical replicates were highly reproducible, with mean shared-clone rates roughly 0.89 and correlation coefficients above 0.98. A total of around 35 specimens from 5 patients, comprising about 25 tumor regions, 5 adjacent noncancerous liver tissues and 5 peripheral blood samples, were covered by TCRbeta repertoire sequencing. General conclusions and limits of the study: Pairs of tumor regions showed greater repertoire overlap (mean about 35%) than tumor-adjacent pairs (roughly 17%) or tumor-blood pairs (approximately 15%), which is consistent with antigen-driven expansion. Bulk unsorted samples precluded comparing CD4+ and CD8+ T cell repertoires. A significantly larger repertoire fraction was made up by the top 250 clones in tumors than in blood (p = 0.039). With just 4 or 5 patients in the study, the authors point out that the findings should be validated in a larger study. Because sequencing covered only the TCR beta chain and unpaired alpha chains were not captured, true repertoire diversity is likely underestimated.

Trimming removed 5 bases from V and 4 bases from J; the gene matches leave 5 bases unexplained. From the cysteine up to the phenylalanine, the CDR3 has a length of 15 residues. Only CDR3 DNA remains: 45 bases, in frame from the first base. From the germline V gene, CDR1 is SGHNT and CDR2 is YENEEA. A constant-region primer and ProtoScript II reverse transcriptase were used to reverse-transcribe TCRbeta-specific cDNA from about 500 ng total RNA. Construction of the TCRbeta libraries relied on three nested rounds of multiplex PCR, following a slightly modified ARM-PCR procedure. Each of the first two PCR rounds ran for about 10 cycles and used multiplex TRBV1-TRBV30 forward primers together with a Cbeta reverse primer. Sample barcodes and Illumina adapters were attached in a final 25-cycle PCR using Deep VentR polymerase. Amplicons of 200-500 bp were gel-purified with a QIAquick gel extraction kit before sequencing. An Illumina HiSeq 2500 was used to sequence the TCRbeta amplicons with 250-bp paired-end reads. Processing in the source paper ran as follows. Quality trimming of reads was performed with Trimmomatic v0.33, and paired reads were merged with FLASH v1.2.11 so that full CDR3 sequences could be recovered. MiGEC v1.2.1b assigned V, D and J germline segments to the rearranged TCRbeta sequences. VDJtools v1.0.0 computed clonotype statistics and Shannon-Wiener diversity indices. To cut down on sampling bias, every analysis after diversity analysis relied on just the 250 most abundant clonotypes from each sample. In-frame beta chains were kept once TCRdb had trimmed the public reads at Q25 with fastp and called clones with MiXCR. Identical CDR3 proteins give one entry, which carries the most common genes and DNA. The V and J calls and clone size come from TCRdb's table, not from the authors' own analysis. This sample has fewer than 250,000 distinct CDR3 sequences in its table, and around 60% of those were observed once. The ten top clones hold 6% to 8.5% of the sample.

TRIzol reagent was used to extract blood RNA from unsorted whole blood, while the DNeasy Blood & Tissue kit provided the germline DNA. Chronic HBV infection was present in the patients, and the patients were treatment-naive at sampling. Around 4 milliliters of peripheral blood were collected into K2EDTA tubes before surgery. The origin of this receptor is a woman in her sixties or seventies with primary liver carcinoma and hepatitis B virus infection. The chain uses TRBV11-3 and TRBJ2-1; 10 bases in between match TRBD2. The sample was peripheral blood. The CDR3 region has the sequence CASSPLAGVYNEQFF. The nucleotide sequence reads as follows: TGTGCCAGCAGCCCTCTAGCGGGAGTTTACAATGAGCAGTTCTTC.